The clone carrying this T cell receptor (beta chain) was found many times. Its specificity is not known. This CDR3 is 14 amino acids long. Trimming removed 4 bases at V and 9 bases at J, with 13 bases between. Germline CDR1 and CDR2: MGHDK and SYGVNS. The draw of peripheral blood yielded ten milliliters from each donor. Extraction of total RNA produced a minimum of 5 micrograms from each sample. A J-beta primer mix and a sample-barcoded 5' primer were used in a second PCR of about 6 to 12 cycles. Samples each returned at least 2.5 million CDR3-containing paired-end reads. In TCRdb, the 5' RACE reads were re-called with MiXCR into one record per CDR3 protein. The table has over a million distinct CDR3 sequences, roughly 43% seen once. The data derive from a study of blood T cells in healthy people across ages. Whole-study findings and limits: Donor CMV status was unknown, possibly confounding expanded clonotype changes.

This rearrangement joins TRBV25-1 to TRBJ1-6; D perhaps matches TRBD1 (5 bases). Sequencing was done on a sample of blood. This sequence was found in a woman under 30 in good health. The CDR3 spells CASSGLGEASPLHF. In DNA, the CDR3 is TGTGCCAGCAGTGGATTGGGGGAAGCTTCACCCCTCCACTTT. Based on the CDR3 plus reference TRBV25-1 and TRBJ1-6, the full variable domain is EADIYQTPRYLVIGTGKKITLECSQTMGHDKMYWYQQDPGMELHLIHYSYGVNSTEKGDLSSESTVSRIRTEHFPLTLESARPSHTSQYLCASSGLGEASPLHFGNGTRLTVT.